This T cell receptor beta chain emerged from a study of tissue T cells after allogeneic stem cell transplantation. Study-level findings and limits: Blood and spleen captured only part of the tissue TCR repertoire.

Germline values: CDR1 SGHNT, CDR2 YYREEE (reference sequence). The CDR3 spans 15 residues. The V end was cut by 2 bases, the J end by 4 bases, with 12 bases between. Repertoires were generated with immunoSEQ multiplex PCR, while TCRdb's copy carries only in-frame clones and drops some. This repertoire shows about 6,000 clones, roughly 61% found once; its top ten account for roughly an eighth. In this sample, this clone turned up once. Its antigen is unknown. The clonotype comes from a woman aged 18 to 49 with breast cancer. The V gene is TRBV5-4, the J gene TRBJ2-2; D gene uncertain. This material consisted of duodenum tissue, taken at autopsy. The CDR3 loop reads CASSFRPRPTGELFF. CDR3 in DNA: TGTGCCAGCAGCTTTAGACCTCGGCCCACCGGGGAGCTGTTTTTT. The variable domain in full, completed from reference TRBV5-4 and TRBJ2-2, reads ETGVTQSPTHLIKTRGQQVTLRCSSQSGHNTVSWYQQALGQGPQFIFQYYREEENGRGNFPPRFSGLQFPNYSSELNVNALELDDSALYLCASSFRPRPTGELFFGEGSRLTVL.